What follows are 25 T cell receptor beta chains derived from one specimen sequenced in a study of shared clonotypes between healthy human individuals. Naive CD8 cells were CD45RO-negative, positively selected for CCR7, excluding terminally differentiated effector memory CD45RA+ cells. The table came from immunoSEQ multiplex PCR; TCRdb's copy has only in-frame clones and leaves some out. The sample gives some 2.1 million clones, just under 95% of which show up once; more than 1.5% is in the top ten. Material for sequencing was naive CD8+ T cells from PBMCs. Receptor source: a man aged 18 to 29 in good health. Some clones in this sample may be carry-over from other donors' samples.

The chain combines TRBV7-9 with TRBJ2-2; 11 bases align to TRBD2. CDR1 SEHNR and CDR2 FQNEAQ come from the germline V gene (reference sequence). This CDR3 has 15 amino acids. J was trimmed by 6 bases and V by 5 bases; bases with no gene match: 5. As DNA, the CDR3 is TGTGCCAGCAGCGGAACTAGCGGGAGTCCCGGGGAGCTGTTTTTT. It yields the protein CASSGTSGSPGELFF.

The CDR3 sequence: CASSSGGHYGYTF. The CDR3 region has the DNA TGTGCCAGCAGTTCTGGGGGGCACTATGGCTACACCTTC. V and J are TRBV27 and TRBJ1-2, with a tentative D call TRBD1 (6 bases). The CDR3 has 13 residues. Trimming pared 4 bases from V and 3 bases from J, leaving 9 bases between. Germline V gene sequence: CDR1 MNHEY, CDR2 SMNVEV (reference sequence).

This clone was found a few times. Other DNA sequences of this sample code for an identical CDR3. V usage is TRBV29-1 and J usage is TRBJ2-2, with D perhaps matching TRBD2 (6 bases). Germline V lookup: CDR1 SQVTM, CDR2 ANQGSEA. The CDR3 totals 13 residues. The V gene lost 4 bases and the J gene lost 3 bases, with 9 bases spanning the gap. Here the CDR3 DNA reads TGCAGCGTTGTGGGAGGTGACACCGGGGAGCTGTTTTTT. It is translated as CSVVGGDTGELFF.

The chain carries TRBV4-3 and TRBJ2-3; 9 bases map to TRBD2. V was clipped by 3 bases and J by 0 bases; unmatched bases: 1. From germline, CDR1 is LGHNA and CDR2 YSLEER. CDR3 length: 15 residues. CDR3 sequence (DNA): TGCGCCAGCAGCCAGACTAGCGGTAGCACAGATACGCAGTATTTT. This gives the protein CASSQTSGSTDTQYF.

CDR3 sequence reads: CATSKEGLAGVDGNEQFF. DNA for the CDR3: TGTGCCACCAGCAAGGAAGGTCTAGCGGGAGTAGATGGGAATGAGCAGTTCTTC. The rearrangement joins TRBV15 to TRBJ2-1; 10 bases map to TRBD2. The CDR3 is made up of 18 amino acids. V was clipped by 4 bases and J by 7 bases; unmatched bases: 16. The germline V gene encodes CDR1 LNHNV and CDR2 YYDKDF (reference sequence).

The genes are TRBV9 and TRBJ2-1, with D perhaps TRBD1 (6 bases). Germline values: CDR1 SGDLS, CDR2 YYNGEE. V lost 4 bases and J lost 8, with 25 bases in between. There are 17 residues in the CDR3. The CDR3 region has the DNA TGTGCCAGCAGCCTCCTCAGGGGCCCCATAGCCGAGGATGAGCAGTTCTTC. Translated: CASSLLRGPIAEDEQFF.

About this clone itself: Other DNA sequences in this specimen translate into the identical CDR3. V usage is TRBV5-6 and J usage is TRBJ1-1; D is unresolved. Germline assignment: CDR1 SGHDT and CDR2 YYEEEE. This CDR3 region has 14 residues. Deletions cut 0 bases from V and 5 bases from J, with 11 bases between. In DNA form, the CDR3 reads TGTGCCAGCAGCTTGGGGGGTGTAGGGACTGAAGCTTTCTTT. Its protein is CASSLGGVGTEAFF.

The chain employs TRBV10-3 and TRBJ2-7; unclear D gene. Trimming removed 3 bases at V and 0 bases at J, with 6 bases between. Per the germline V gene, CDR1 is ENHRY and CDR2 is SYGVKD. CDR3 length: 13 residues. This chain's CDR3 is CAISDTDSYEQYF. DNA of the CDR3: TGTGCCATCAGTGACACTGACTCCTACGAGCAGTACTTC.

The chain is built from TRBV7-2 and TRBJ2-2, with 7 bases fitting TRBD1. Germline V lookup: CDR1 SGHTA, CDR2 FQGNSA. V lost 5 bases to trimming and J lost 0 bases; unmatched junction nucleotides: 9. The CDR3 contains 17 residues. The CDR3 DNA reads TGTGCCAGCAGCCGACTTGGGACAGTTACGAACACCGGGGAGCTGTTTTTT. Translation: CASSRLGTVTNTGELFF.

A note on this clone: Within the sample, other DNA sequences also encode this same CDR3. The rearrangement joins TRBV6-5 to TRBJ2-7, with TRBD2 matching over 11 bases. V shed 4 bases, J shed 3 bases, and the junction held 5 bases outside the gene matches. The germline V gene encodes CDR1 MNHEY and CDR2 SVGAGI. The CDR3 loop spans 15 amino acids. In nucleotides, the CDR3 is TGTGCCAGCAGTTCCAGACTAGCGGGACACTACGAGCAGTACTTC. Translating gives CASSSRLAGHYEQYF.

This clone turned up a few times. The sample holds other DNA sequences that translate to the same CDR3. The V gene is TRBV12-5, the J gene TRBJ1-1; TRBD1 might be the D (5 bases). V dropped 6 bases and J dropped 1 base, with 9 bases sitting between them. The length of the CDR3 is 13 residues. Per germline, CDR1 LGHNT and CDR2 FRNRAP. This CDR3 reads CASGLGQNTEAFF. CDR3 sequence (DNA): TGTGCTAGTGGCTTAGGACAGAACACTGAAGCTTTCTTT. The whole variable domain, filled in from reference TRBV12-5 and TRBJ1-1, reads DARVTQTPRHKVTEMGQEVTMRCQPILGHNTVFWYRQTMMQGLELLAYFRNRAPLDDSGMPKDRFSAEMPDATLATLKIQPSEPRDSAVYFCASGLGQNTEAFFGQGTRLTVV.

This chain uses TRBV7-8 with TRBJ2-7, with 8 nucleotides matching TRBD1. Looked up from germline, CDR1 is SGHVS and CDR2 is FQNEAQ. The CDR3 loop spans 17 amino acids. Unmatched junction bases numbered 13, after V lost 5 bases and J lost 1 base. The CDR3 region is CASSPRTGLVVSYEQYF. In nucleotides, the CDR3 is TGTGCCAGCAGCCCGCGGACAGGGTTAGTAGTATCCTACGAGCAGTACTTC.

CDR3: CASSSAVGGRGQFF. The CDR3 DNA reads as TGTGCCAGCAGCTCCGCAGTAGGCGGGAGGGGGCAGTTCTTC. The V gene is TRBV7-3, the J gene TRBJ2-1; 9 bases line up with TRBD2. The CDR3 is made up of 14 amino acids. V dropped 4 bases and J dropped 12; count of bases not matched to a gene: 10. Germline values: CDR1 SGHTA, CDR2 FQGTGA.

The chain links TRBV7-9 to TRBJ2-7, with TRBD1 matching 9 bases. Germline CDR1 reads SEHNR; CDR2 reads FQNEAQ (reference sequence). This CDR3 region has 14 residues. V gave up 5 bases and J gave up 5 bases; unmatched junction bases: 7. In DNA, the CDR3 is TGTGCCAGCAGCCCTGGACAGGGGATCGACGAGCAGTACTTC. As protein: CASSPGQGIDEQYF.

This clone was observed a handful of times. The chain carries TRBV28 and TRBJ1-5; no firm D call. The CDR3 contains 14 residues. Trimming cost V 5 bases and J 2 bases, with 10 bases left between them. Germline V CDR1 and CDR2: MDHEN, SYDVKM. The CDR3, as DNA: TGTGCCAGCAGTGTCGGACTTGGCAATCAGCCCCAGCATTTT. Encoded protein: CASSVGLGNQPQHF.

This chain links TRBV7-2 with TRBJ2-1; 15 positions match TRBD2. The CDR3 contains 19 residues. Unmatched junction bases numbered 10, after V lost 7 bases and J lost 0 bases. Germline CDR1 and CDR2: SGHTA and FQGNSA. The CDR3 DNA is TGTGCCAGCACCGGTCCCGGGACTAGCGGGAGGTACTCCTACAATGAGCAGTTCTTC. It specifies CASTGPGTSGRYSYNEQFF.

This rearrangement joins TRBV7-8 to TRBJ2-7; 8 bases are a match to TRBD2. CDR1 and CDR2 from the germline V gene are SGHVS and FQNEAQ. Trimming cost V 1 base and J 3 bases; bases outside gene matches: 5. This CDR3 has 15 amino acids. The CDR3 sequence: CASSLVASGLYEQYF. The CDR3 region has the DNA TGTGCCAGCAGCTTAGTAGCTAGCGGGCTCTACGAGCAGTACTTC.

Comment on this clone: The same CDR3 is also encoded by other DNA sequences in this sample. The chain links TRBV27 to TRBJ1-1, with a tentative D call TRBD1 (6 bases). Germline V lookup: CDR1 MNHEY, CDR2 SMNVEV (reference sequence). V lost 3 bases and J 3 bases, leaving 8 bases between the germline ends. The CDR3 consists of 13 residues. CDR3: CASSFGGHTEAFF. Written as DNA, the CDR3 is TGTGCCAGCAGTTTTGGGGGGCACACTGAAGCTTTCTTT.

This chain uses TRBV27 with TRBJ1-5; D gene unclear. V dropped 2 bases and J dropped 2 bases, with 10 bases sitting between them. The germline V gene encodes CDR1 MNHEY and CDR2 SMNVEV (reference sequence). This CDR3 contains 15 residues. The CDR3 DNA reads TGTGCCAGCAGTTTAGGGAGTAGCGGCAATCAGCCCCAGCATTTT. This codes for CASSLGSSGNQPQHF.

The table lists this clone with a count of one. This sequence joins TRBV28 and TRBJ2-7, with a tentative D call TRBD2 (6 bases). Trimming removed 2 bases from V and 3 bases from J, with 11 bases in between. CDR1 and CDR2 from the germline V gene are MDHEN and SYDVKM. The CDR3 runs 14 residues. The CDR3 nucleotides read TGTGCCAGCAGTTTAGTAGAGGGACTCTACGAGCAGTACTTC. Amino acids: CASSLVEGLYEQYF.

J is TRBJ2-5 and V is TRBV6-6, with 7 bases aligning to TRBD1. J lost 5 bases, V lost 10 bases, and 4 bases had no gene match. Germline values: CDR1 MNHNY, CDR2 SVGAGI (reference sequence). The CDR3 is 11 residues long. The DNA for the CDR3 is TGTGCCACCACCAGGGGGGAGACCCAGTACTTC. This translates into CATTRGETQYF.

The V and J genes are TRBV28 and TRBJ1-5; 10 bases align to TRBD1. The CDR3 loop spans 16 amino acids. Germline lookup yields CDR1 MDHEN and CDR2 SYDVKM. Unmatched junction bases numbered 6, after V lost 3 bases and J lost 4 bases. For the CDR3, the DNA is TGTGCCAGCAGTTTCGACAGGGGGCGGCGGAATCAGCCCCAGCATTTT. It specifies CASSFDRGRRNQPQHF.

The chain carries TRBV11-2 and TRBJ2-1; TRBD1 matches 8 bases. The V segment lost 2 bases and the J segment 4 bases; nucleotides outside the gene matches: 7. The CDR3 has 16 amino acids. CDR1 is SGHAT and CDR2 is FQNNGV in the germline V gene. CDR3 in DNA: TGTGCCAGCAGCTTACTACTCCACAGGGGGTACAATGAGCAGTTCTTC. Its translation is CASSLLLHRGYNEQFF.

The rearrangement joins TRBV25-1 to TRBJ1-1; D is uncertain. V was shortened by 3 bases and J by 7 bases, with 6 bases between the two germline ends. Germline CDR1 MGHDK, CDR2 SYGVNS. This CDR3 region has 11 residues. Here the CDR3 DNA reads TGTGCCAGCAGTGACCTTAGTGAAGCTTTCTTT. Translation gives CASSDLSEAFF.

This sequence joins TRBV5-1 and TRBJ1-3; the D is unclear. Germline V gene sequence: CDR1 SGHRS, CDR2 YFSETQ. The CDR3 is 16 residues long. The ends were cut back, 1 base at V and 4 bases at J, with 15 bases in the middle. The CDR3 sequence: CASSLREIGSGNTIYF. The CDR3 DNA reads as TGCGCCAGCAGCTTGAGGGAAATCGGATCCGGAAACACCATATATTTT.